This passage covers 12 T cell receptor beta chains from one sample sequenced in a study of cytomegalovirus exposure and HLA in healthy donors. The PCR had 60 Vbeta and 13 Jbeta primers. Sequenced by immunoSEQ multiplex PCR; TCRdb stores in-frame clones only, minus some. The table shows 130,000 or so clones, with around nine tenths occurring only once. The sample taken for sequencing was PBMCs. The receptors originated from a woman aged 25 to 39 in good health and CMV-seronegative.

Turning to this clone: The sample carries other DNA sequences with the same CDR3. This rearrangement joins TRBV5-1 to TRBJ2-3, with D maybe TRBD2 (5 bases). From germline, CDR1 is SGHRS and CDR2 YFSETQ. This CDR3 region has 14 residues. V was trimmed by 1 base and J by 4 bases, leaving 10 bases between them. The CDR3 protein is CASSLRLASDTQYF. The CDR3 DNA follows: TGCGCCAGCAGCTTGCGCTTAGCGTCAGATACGCAGTATTTT.

The genes are TRBV9 and TRBJ2-2, with a possible D match to TRBD1 (6 bases). V lost 4 bases to trimming and J lost 4 bases, with 20 bases between them. The CDR3 length is 17 residues. From germline, CDR1 is SGDLS and CDR2 YYNGEE. The CDR3 DNA is TGTGCCAGCAGCTCTCTAACACGGACAGTCAGCACCGGGGAGCTGTTTTTT. Protein sequence: CASSSLTRTVSTGELFF.

The chain carries TRBV1 and TRBJ1-6; the D segment call TRBD1 is taken from the table without a DNA check. TRBV1 is deemed a pseudogene. CDR3 length: 16 amino acids. DNA for the CDR3: TGCACCAGCAGCCAAGAACCGGCGCAGGGCAATTCACCCCTCCACTTT. This codes for CTSSQEPAQGNSPLHF.

The chain joins TRBV7-9 to TRBJ1-2, with TRBD1 identical over 10 bases. Germline V gives CDR1 SEHNR, CDR2 FQNEAQ (reference sequence). This CDR3 region has 14 residues. V trimming: 4 bases; J trimming: 4 bases; junction bases outside the gene matches: 3. CDR3 in DNA: TGTGCCAGCAGCTCTGGGGACAGGGGCTATGGCTACACCTTC. Amino acids: CASSSGDRGYGYTF.

This chain connects TRBV5-4 to TRBJ2-7; 12 bases map to TRBD2. Germline-derived CDR1 and CDR2 are SGHNT and YYREEE (reference sequence). J was trimmed by 4 bases and V by 3 bases; bases with no gene match: 14. The CDR3 covers 18 residues. For the CDR3, the DNA is TGTGCCAGCAGCTCCCTGGGGCAGACTAGCGGGAGCTCTTACGAGCAGTACTTC. It translates to CASSSLGQTSGSSYEQYF.

This chain links TRBV9 with TRBJ2-2; 16 bases map to TRBD2. The germline V gene encodes CDR1 SGDLS and CDR2 YYNGEE. Trimming cost V 3 bases and J 2 bases; bases outside gene matches: 4. There are 18 residues in the CDR3. The CDR3 DNA sequence: TGTGCCAGCAGCGATGGGACTAGCGGGGGGGTAAACACCGGGGAGCTGTTTTTT. It is translated as CASSDGTSGGVNTGELFF.

CDR3: CASISVSTGRSYEQYF. In DNA form, the CDR3 reads TGTGCCAGCATATCGGTGTCGACAGGCCGATCCTACGAGCAGTACTTC. J is TRBJ2-7 and V is TRBV2, with D tentatively TRBD1 (6 bases). Deletions cut 7 bases from V and 1 base from J, with 20 bases between. The CDR3 contains 16 residues. Germline assignment: CDR1 SNHLY and CDR2 FYNNEI.

The gene calls are TRBV20-1 and TRBJ2-3, with D tentatively TRBD1 (5 bases). From germline, CDR1 is DFQATT and CDR2 SNEGSKA (reference sequence). The CDR3 totals 10 residues. The DNA of the CDR3 is TGCAGGCCAAACAGGGATACGCAGTATTTT. Translation: CRPNRDTQYF.

Comments on this clone: The sample contains more than one DNA sequence encoding this CDR3. V usage is TRBV7-2 and J usage is TRBJ2-7, with unresolved D. V lost 6 bases to trimming and J lost 0 bases, with 6 bases between them. This CDR3 region has 12 residues. Germline values: CDR1 SGHTA, CDR2 FQGNSA. The CDR3: CASSSSSYEQYF. CDR3 bases: TGTGCCAGCAGTTCCAGCTCCTACGAGCAGTACTTC.

The chain employs TRBV19 and TRBJ1-2; D gene uncertain. CDR1 and CDR2 from the germline V gene are LNHDA and SQIVND (reference sequence). Trimming stripped 5 bases from V and 3 bases from J, with 13 bases between. The CDR3 spans 14 residues. The CDR3 sequence is CASSASGADYGYTF. The CDR3 DNA follows: TGTGCCAGTAGTGCATCGGGTGCGGACTATGGCTACACCTTC.

The genes are TRBV11-2 and TRBJ1-1, with D tentatively TRBD1 (5 bases). In germline, CDR1 is SGHAT, CDR2 FQNNGV. The CDR3 contains 14 residues. The V end was cut by 5 bases, the J end by 5 bases, with 15 bases between. CDR3 protein: CASSPGQLVTEAFF. The CDR3 coding sequence is TGTGCCAGCAGCCCAGGGCAGTTGGTTACTGAAGCTTTCTTT.

This clone was detected only a few times. The chain combines TRBV7-2 with TRBJ1-5; 8 bases fit TRBD1. Germline CDR1 and CDR2: SGHTA and FQGNSA. The CDR3 is 16 residues long. J gave up 7 bases and V 1 base, and 9 bases lay outside the gene matches. Here the CDR3 reads CASSLGFGQGKQPQHF. The CDR3 nucleotides are TGTGCCAGCAGCTTAGGCTTCGGACAGGGAAAACAGCCCCAGCATTTT.